The sequence of this T cell receptor (beta chain) was determined in a study of cytomegalovirus exposure and HLA in healthy donors. Whole-study results and caveats: Cytomegalovirus status was reportedly diagnosed by the classifier with high sensitivity and specificity. There were a few CMV-associated chains whose specificity for CMV antigens was confirmed in vitro. In a later analysis, productive TCRs from donors in an Asian-associated ancestry cluster reportedly carried fewer N-insertions than the cohort mean. Later analysis demonstrated an association between a missense DCLRE1C variant and TCR beta V- and J-gene trimming.

The PCR had 60 Vbeta and 13 Jbeta primers. Only in-frame clones appear in the TCRdb table, and some are missing; sequencing was by immunoSEQ multiplex PCR. The table records over 200,000 clones, approximately 70% of them present only once. This clone appeared a few times. Its matching antigen is unknown. The germline V gene has CDR1 SEHNR and CDR2 FQNEAQ (reference sequence). CDR3 length equals 15 residues. The V end was cut by 2 bases, the J end by 3 bases, with 11 bases between. This chain connects TRBV7-9 to TRBJ1-5; D is uncertain. The clonotype originates from a man aged 35 to 55 in good health and CMV-seropositive. Sample: PBMCs. The chain's CDR3 is CASSLIGAVNQPQHF. The CDR3 region has the DNA TGTGCCAGCAGCTTAATAGGAGCAGTCAATCAGCCCCAGCATTTT.